Below are 17 T cell receptor beta chains sequenced from a single sample in a study of OX40 agonist ivuxolimab in advanced cancers. Produced via immunoSEQ multiplex PCR; TCRdb's table is partial and in-frame only. The data contain 50,000 or so clones, 87% of them singletons. Source: CD4+ or CD8+ T cells sorted from blood, taken in a trial of the OX40 agonist ivuxolimab. The receptors were sampled from an adult with an advanced solid tumor such as melanoma, head and neck, liver or kidney cancer.

This clone was observed a single time. The V call is TRBV7-2, the J call TRBJ2-7; D is unresolved. The germline V gene has CDR1 SGHTA and CDR2 FQGNSA. V dropped 1 base and J dropped 3 bases, with 10 bases sitting between them. The CDR3 runs to 14 residues. The CDR3 here is CASSLGLVYYEQYF. The CDR3 DNA is TGTGCCAGCAGCTTAGGTCTGGTATACTACGAGCAGTACTTC.

Remarks on this clone: An end of the junction does not agree with germline; a read error may underlie this. The rearrangement uses TRBV7-7 and TRBJ2-2; D ambiguous. There are 12 residues in the CDR3. CDR1 is SSHAT, CDR2 FNYEAQ, per germline (reference sequence). CDR3 sequence: CASSPRVGELFF. The CDR3 DNA follows: TGTGCTAGCAGCCCCCGAGTCGGGGAGCTGTTTTTT.

V and J are TRBV5-1 and TRBJ1-2; TRBD1 aligns across 9 bases. This CDR3 is built from 15 residues. With V trimmed by 0 bases and J by 1 base, 1 base remained unmatched. CDR1 and CDR2 from the germline V gene are SGHRS and YFSETQ. This CDR3 reads CASSLGDRDNYGYTF. DNA for the CDR3: TGCGCCAGCAGCTTGGGGGACAGGGATAACTATGGCTACACCTTC.

J is TRBJ2-1 and V is TRBV9; possible D gene TRBD1, 5 bases. Germline CDR1 reads SGDLS; CDR2 reads YYNGEE. This CDR3 contains 13 residues. V dropped 4 bases and J dropped 3 bases, with 8 bases sitting between them. Here the CDR3 reads CASSSGNYNEQFF. The CDR3 region has the DNA TGTGCCAGCAGCTCAGGGAACTACAATGAGCAGTTCTTC.

The gene calls are TRBV6-5 and TRBJ1-1; 8 bases align to TRBD1. The J segment lost 5 bases and the V segment lost 2 bases, leaving 7 bases of the junction unmatched. Germline CDR1 MNHEY, CDR2 SVGAGI. The CDR3 spans 15 residues. For the CDR3, the DNA is TGTGCCAGCAGTTACCGACAGGGGTGGAGGACTGAAGCTTTCTTT. This translates into CASSYRQGWRTEAFF.

V is TRBV5-1 and J is TRBJ1-5; 9 bases fit TRBD1. The CDR3 length is 14 residues. The V gene end was trimmed by 4 bases and the J gene end by 7 bases; junction bases not matched to a gene: 6. Germline CDR1 SGHRS, CDR2 YFSETQ. The DNA of the CDR3 is TGCGCCAGCAGCCCGTTGACAGGGGGACAGCCCCAGCATTTT. The encoded protein is CASSPLTGGQPQHF. The complete variable domain, with remaining parts taken from reference TRBV5-1 and TRBJ1-5, reads KAGVTQTPRYLIKTRGQQVTLSCSPISGHRSVSWYQQTPGQGLQFLFEYFSETQRNKGNFPGRFSGRQFSNSRSEMNVSTLELGDSALYLCASSPLTGGQPQHFGDGTRLSIL.

The V and J genes are TRBV11-2 and TRBJ2-1; TRBD2 aligns across 7 bases. V dropped 1 base and J dropped 4; count of bases not matched to a gene: 1. Germline lookup yields CDR1 SGHAT and CDR2 FQNNGV. This CDR3 has 14 residues. As DNA, the CDR3 is TGTGCCAGCAGCTTAGCTAGCGGATACAATGAGCAGTTCTTC. This translates into CASSLASGYNEQFF.

The count of this clone is one. The rearrangement uses TRBV18 and TRBJ1-3; D call uncertain. This CDR3 has 16 amino acids. Germline CDR1 and CDR2: KGHSH and LQKENI. V was trimmed by 2 bases and J by 6 bases, leaving 17 bases between them. CDR3 protein: CASSPSGFGPSNTIYF. CDR3 coding DNA: TGTGCCAGCTCACCATCGGGTTTCGGGCCGTCAAACACCATATATTTT.

The CDR3 nucleotides read TGTGCCAGTAGACCCGGGACAGCGGCAGATACGCAGTATTTT. Translating gives CASRPGTAADTQYF. This rearrangement joins TRBV19 to TRBJ2-3, with TRBD1 identical over 7 bases. CDR1 and CDR2 (germline): LNHDA, SQIVND (reference sequence). This CDR3 is built from 14 residues. The V and J ends lost 6 bases and 4 bases, in that order; junction bases with no gene match: 7.

The J gene is TRBJ1-2, the V gene TRBV2; D is uncertain. This CDR3 has 13 amino acids. Trimming took off 6 bases at V and 8 bases at J, with 16 bases between the two ends. CDR1 and CDR2 from the germline V gene are SNHLY and FYNNEI. The DNA of the CDR3 is TGTGCCAGCAGACCGGGCCCATTAGGGGGCTACACCTTC. Translated: CASRPGPLGGYTF.

This sequence joins TRBV18 and TRBJ2-5; D remains ambiguous. Per germline, CDR1 KGHSH and CDR2 LQKENI. The CDR3 is 13 amino acids. Trimming removed 3 bases from V and 5 bases from J, with 10 bases in between. The CDR3 sequence is CASSPQTGETQYF. As DNA, the CDR3 is TGTGCCAGCTCACCCCAGACCGGGGAGACCCAGTACTTC. The entire variable domain, with the rest obtained from reference TRBV18 and TRBJ2-5, is as follows: NAGVMQNPRHLVRRRGQEARLRCSPMKGHSHVYWYRQLPEEGLKFMVYLQKENIIDESGMPKERFSAEFPKEGPSILRIQQVVRGDSAAYFCASSPQTGETQYFGPGTRLLVL.

The genes are TRBV4-2 and TRBJ2-1; unclear D gene. V was pared by 4 bases and J by 7 bases, with 17 bases between. CDR3 length: 15 residues. Germline V gives CDR1 LGHNA, CDR2 YNFKEQ. The CDR3 sequence: CASSPSPGSLNEQFF. CDR3 DNA: TGTGCCAGCAGCCCAAGCCCTGGTTCCCTGAATGAGCAGTTCTTC.

The gene calls are TRBV5-6 and TRBJ1-2; the match to TRBD1 covers 7 bases. V lost 0 bases to trimming and J lost 6 bases; unmatched junction nucleotides: 5. Germline V CDR1 and CDR2: SGHDT, YYEEEE. The CDR3 is 14 residues long. CDR3 protein: CASSLGQGMDGYTF. In nucleotides, the CDR3 is TGTGCCAGCAGCTTGGGACAGGGAATGGATGGCTACACCTTC. The full variable domain, with the rest looked up from reference TRBV5-6 and TRBJ1-2, is DAGVTQSPTHLIKTRGQQVTLRCSPKSGHDTVSWYQQALGQGPQFIFQYYEEEERQRGNFPDRFSGHQFPNYSSELNVNALLLGDSALYLCASSLGQGMDGYTFGSGTRLTVV.

V and J are TRBV5-1 and TRBJ2-3; tentatively, D is TRBD1 (6 bases). The CDR3 has 18 residues. The germline gives CDR1 SGHRS, CDR2 YFSETQ. The V and J ends lost 0 bases and 0 bases respectively, with 17 bases between them. CDR3 region: CASSLAGYRATSTDTQYF. CDR3 DNA sequence: TGCGCCAGCAGCTTGGCAGGATACAGGGCAACTAGCACAGATACGCAGTATTTT.

The rearrangement uses TRBV6-4 and TRBJ2-1; 8 bases fit TRBD2. The V segment lost 3 bases and the J segment 4 bases; nucleotides outside the gene matches: 5. Germline-derived CDR1 and CDR2 are MRHNA and SNTAGT. The length of the CDR3 is 15 residues. The CDR3 sequence: CASSETSGDYNEQFF. The CDR3, as DNA: TGTGCCAGCAGTGAAACTAGCGGAGATTACAATGAGCAGTTCTTC.

This clone has only one observation. The rearrangement uses TRBV4-1 and TRBJ2-1; D possibly uses TRBD1 or TRBD2 (6 bases each). Germline lookup yields CDR1 MGHRA and CDR2 YSYEKL. Trimming took off 1 base at V and 9 bases at J, with 25 bases between the two ends. The CDR3 contains 18 residues. The CDR3, as DNA: TGCGCCAGCAGCCAAGTTTGGGGCGGGGCGAGGGGACAATCTGAGCAGTTCTTC. Amino acid sequence: CASSQVWGGARGQSEQFF.

The chain recombines TRBV6-6 with TRBJ2-1, with 8 bases that match TRBD2. With V trimmed by 0 bases and J by 0 bases, 1 base remained unmatched. Germline V CDR1 and CDR2: MNHNY, SVGAGI (reference sequence). This CDR3 spans 16 amino acids. This CDR3 is CASSYSRGASYNEQFF. The CDR3 DNA is TGTGCCAGCAGTTACTCGCGGGGGGCCTCCTACAATGAGCAGTTCTTC.